The present T cell receptor (beta chain) was sequenced within a study of T cells in Graves' hyperthyroidism and ophthalmopathy. What was amplified from RNA transcripts were TCR beta CDR3 regions. First-round RT-PCR targeting the TCR CDR3 was performed with the HTBI primer set. TCRdb reprocessed the multiplex PCR reads via MiXCR and lists one record per CDR3 protein. This table has about 560,000 distinct CDR3 sequences, roughly 50% appearing once. Patients showing uncontrolled infection, other autoimmune disease, pregnancy or lactation were ineligible. The germline V and J ends were trimmed by 3 bases and 5 bases, with 14 bases remaining between them. CDR3 size: 13 residues. Germline V gives CDR1 DFQATT, CDR2 SNEGSKA (reference sequence).

V is TRBV20-1 and J is TRBJ2-7, with a possible D match to TRBD2 (6 bases). The receptor comes from a woman between 18 and 29 years old with Graves' hyperthyroidism. Specimen: peripheral blood or thyroid tissue (not recorded which). The CDR3 is CSASSLAPHEQYF. The CDR3 coding sequence is TGCAGTGCTAGCTCACTAGCTCCCCACGAGCAGTACTTC.